This T cell receptor beta chain emerged from a study of shared clonotypes between healthy human individuals. The assay was carried out at the deep level. This table comes from immunoSEQ multiplex PCR, and its TCRdb copy is limited to in-frame clones, with some not included. The table includes about 490,000 clones, around 73% detected once. Germline CDR1 and CDR2: MGHRA and YSYEKL. CDR3 length: 19 residues. Trimming cost V 0 bases and J 8 bases; bases outside gene matches: 18. This sequence was found in a woman in her thirties or forties in good health. Some clones in this sample may be carry-over from other donors' samples. The sequenced sample consisted of PBMCs. This sequence joins TRBV4-1 and TRBJ2-4; 8 nucleotides agree with TRBD2. The CDR3 loop is CASSQDLGLTGGLGYIQYF. The CDR3 DNA reads as TGCGCCAGCAGCCAAGATCTTGGCCTAACGGGAGGGCTGGGCTACATTCAGTACTTC.